A selection of T cell receptor beta chains follows, all from one sample in a study of T cells in Graves' hyperthyroidism and ophthalmopathy. TCRdb itself ran the multiplex PCR reads through MiXCR, one entry per CDR3 protein. The table records hundreds of thousands of distinct CDR3 sequences, 14% of them present only once. The sequenced sample was blood. The receptors derive from a woman aged 45-59 years with Graves' ophthalmopathy. The conserved cysteine and the conserved F or W are not part of the CDR3 here.

v_gene: TRBV18
CDR3aa: ASSPRAQGAETQY

v_gene: TRBV10-2
CDR3aa: ASGRGLAGVGEQF

v_gene: TRBV5-1
CDR3aa: ASSLWSGNQETQY

v_gene: TRBV30
CDR3aa: AWTTPGQTSTDTQY

v_gene: TRBV20-1
CDR3aa: SAREELAGKNIQY

v_gene: TRBV7-9
CDR3aa: ASSAQLAGGSGELF

v_gene: TRBV5-1
CDR3aa: ASSKNTGTSGTDTQY

v_gene: TRBV7-2
CDR3aa: ASSFKREQY

v_gene: TRBV6-2/TRBV6-3
CDR3aa: ASSSRDRVDEQY

v_gene: TRBV15
CDR3aa: ATSRLGGEKLF

v_gene: TRBV4-3
CDR3aa: ASSQNRDRAEQF

v_gene: TRBV18
CDR3aa: ASSSRLAGGAEQY

v_gene: TRBV11-2
CDR3aa: ASSFLGIYGYT

v_gene: TRBV29-1
CDR3aa: SVRGLGGSSGANVLT

v_gene: TRBV28
CDR3aa: ASSLYRALEETQY

v_gene: TRBV28
CDR3aa: ASRQGAQNTEAF

v_gene: TRBV6-2/TRBV6-3
CDR3aa: ASSYSRVERETQY

v_gene: TRBV4-3
CDR3aa: ASSQEEGSSYEQY